Listed below are T cell receptor beta chains from one sample, sequenced in a study of T-cell memory formation after mild COVID-19. TCRdb recomputed calls from the 5' RACE reads with MiXCR, one row per CDR3 protein. The data hold about 400,000 distinct CDR3 sequences, with approximately 14% observed a single time. Specimen: PBMCs or a T cell subset sorted from them (not recorded which). The receptor set was obtained from a man between 18 and 35 years old who had mild COVID-19 (a few samples of this study predate the infection). Cell type and time point are not known. CDR3s include the opening cysteine and the closing phenylalanine or tryptophan. D genes are given only for firm matches. Only some rows state a clone size, as once, few, many or a class for expanded clones.

d_call: -
clone_size: few
v_call: TRBV9
j_call: TRBJ2-5
cdr3_aa: CASSVSGPPGTQYF
cdr3_nt: TGTGCCAGCAGCGTTAGCGGTCCGCCTGGGACCCAGTACTTC

d_call: TRBD2
clone_size: -
v_call: TRBV6-2/TRBV6-3
j_call: TRBJ2-1
cdr3_aa: CASTLAGRPNNEQFF
cdr3_nt: TGTGCCAGCACACTAGCGGGGCGACCCAACAATGAGCAGTTCTTC

d_call: -
clone_size: -
v_call: TRBV7-2
j_call: TRBJ1-5
cdr3_aa: CASSSQPHGGGQPQHF
cdr3_nt: TGTGCCAGCAGCTCCCAACCCCACGGGGGCGGTCAGCCCCAGCATTTT

d_call: TRBD2
clone_size: many
v_call: TRBV12-3/TRBV12-4
j_call: TRBJ2-2
cdr3_aa: CASSAATLRGGLGGELFF
cdr3_nt: TGTGCCAGCAGTGCCGCGACTTTGCGGGGGGGCCTCGGCGGGGAGCTGTTTTTT

d_call: -
clone_size: few
v_call: TRBV4-2
j_call: TRBJ1-1
cdr3_aa: CASSQEGTPNTEAFF
cdr3_nt: TGTGCCAGCAGCCAAGAAGGCACCCCGAACACTGAAGCTTTCTTT

d_call: TRBD1
clone_size: few
v_call: TRBV4-3
j_call: TRBJ1-4
cdr3_aa: CASSSRDRGALNEKLFF
cdr3_nt: TGCGCCAGCAGCTCCCGGGACAGGGGGGCTTTGAATGAAAAACTGTTTTTT

d_call: TRBD2
clone_size: few
v_call: TRBV12-3/TRBV12-4
j_call: TRBJ2-3
cdr3_aa: CASSFSAGGGTQYF
cdr3_nt: TGTGCCAGCAGTTTTTCGGCGGGGGGGGGTACGCAGTATTTT

d_call: TRBD2
clone_size: -
v_call: TRBV20-1
j_call: TRBJ2-1
cdr3_aa: CSARDPSGGHNEQFF
cdr3_nt: TGCAGTGCTAGAGATCCCAGCGGGGGACACAATGAGCAGTTCTTC

d_call: -
clone_size: -
v_call: TRBV9
j_call: TRBJ2-3
cdr3_aa: CASSVDFRILTDTQYF
cdr3_nt: TGTGCCAGCAGCGTAGATTTCAGAATCCTCACAGATACGCAGTATTTT

d_call: -
clone_size: -
v_call: TRBV6-2/TRBV6-3
j_call: TRBJ2-1
cdr3_aa: CASSLNGLGLWLF
cdr3_nt: TGTGCCAGCAGTTTAAATGGACTTGGTTTGTGGCTCTTC

d_call: -
clone_size: many
v_call: TRBV2
j_call: TRBJ1-5
cdr3_aa: CASYSERGQPQHF
cdr3_nt: TGTGCCAGCTATTCAGAAAGGGGTCAGCCCCAGCATTTT

d_call: -
clone_size: many
v_call: TRBV4-2
j_call: TRBJ1-4
cdr3_aa: CASSQDRTPNNEKLFF
cdr3_nt: TGTGCCAGCAGCCAAGATCGGACTCCTAATAATGAAAAACTGTTTTTT

d_call: TRBD2
clone_size: few
v_call: TRBV6-1
j_call: TRBJ2-3
cdr3_aa: CASRGPGTSKYF
cdr3_nt: TGTGCCAGCAGGGGACCCGGGACTAGCAAGTATTTT

d_call: TRBD1
clone_size: -
v_call: TRBV6-4
j_call: TRBJ1-6
cdr3_aa: CASSGNPNRGSSYNSPLHF
cdr3_nt: TGTGCCAGCAGTGGAAACCCAAACAGGGGGAGCTCCTATAATTCACCCCTCCACTTT

d_call: TRBD1
clone_size: many
v_call: TRBV12-3/TRBV12-4
j_call: TRBJ2-3
cdr3_aa: CASSLDRQGSTDTQYF
cdr3_nt: TGTGCCAGCAGTCTCGATCGACAGGGGAGCACAGATACGCAGTATTTT

d_call: TRBD1
clone_size: -
v_call: TRBV20-1
j_call: TRBJ2-7
cdr3_aa: CSAREYRDRGLNEQYF
cdr3_nt: TGCAGTGCTAGAGAGTACCGGGACAGGGGATTGAACGAGCAGTACTTC

d_call: -
clone_size: -
v_call: TRBV7-9
j_call: TRBJ1-4
cdr3_aa: CASSPRGLPGGLFF
cdr3_nt: TGTGCCAGCAGCCCGCGCGGCTTACCGGGAGGACTGTTTTTT

d_call: -
clone_size: -
v_call: TRBV29-1
j_call: TRBJ1-2
cdr3_aa: CSVEGDRVSYGYTF
cdr3_nt: TGCAGCGTCGAAGGGGATAGGGTCTCCTATGGCTACACCTTC

d_call: -
clone_size: once
v_call: TRBV6-6
j_call: TRBJ2-3
cdr3_aa: CASRSARTSTQYF
cdr3_nt: TGTGCCAGCAGATCAGCGAGGACATCGACGCAGTATTTT